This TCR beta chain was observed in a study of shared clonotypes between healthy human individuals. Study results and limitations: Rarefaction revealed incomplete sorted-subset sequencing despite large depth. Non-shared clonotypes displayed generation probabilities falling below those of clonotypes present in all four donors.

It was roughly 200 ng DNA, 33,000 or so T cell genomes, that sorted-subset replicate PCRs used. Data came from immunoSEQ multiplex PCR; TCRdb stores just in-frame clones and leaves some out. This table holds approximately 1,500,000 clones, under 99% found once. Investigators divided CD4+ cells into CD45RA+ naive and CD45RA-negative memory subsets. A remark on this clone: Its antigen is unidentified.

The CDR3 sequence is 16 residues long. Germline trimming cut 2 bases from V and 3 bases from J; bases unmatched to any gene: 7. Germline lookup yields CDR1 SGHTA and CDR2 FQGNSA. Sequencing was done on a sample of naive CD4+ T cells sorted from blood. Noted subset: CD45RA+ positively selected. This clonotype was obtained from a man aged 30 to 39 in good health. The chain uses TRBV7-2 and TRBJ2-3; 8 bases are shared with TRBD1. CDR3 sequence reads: CASSLTQTGATDTQYF. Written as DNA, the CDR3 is TGTGCCAGCAGCTTAACTCAGACAGGGGCGACAGATACGCAGTATTTT.